A selection of T cell receptor beta chains follows, all from one sample in a study of spatial heterogeneity in lung cancer. MiXCR, run by TCRdb on the 5' RACE reads, gives a single entry per CDR3 protein. The profile shows some 120,000 distinct CDR3 sequences, more than 9% of them singletons. The material sequenced was PBMCs, taken at follow-up. The receptors originated from a male donor with early-stage non-small cell lung cancer. CDR3s include the opening cysteine and the closing phenylalanine or tryptophan. A D gene is named only where the DNA matches it firmly. Clone size, where shown, is once, few, many, or a class for clones that have expanded.

cdr3_nt cdr3_aa j_call v_call d_call clone_size
TGTGCCACCAGCCCCCTCGGGGGCTTGGATGAGCAGTTCTTC CATSPLGGLDEQFF TRBJ2-1 TRBV24-1 . few
TGTGCCTGGAGGCACCGGGACAGGGGGCGAAATTCACCCCTCCACTTT CAWRHRDRGRNSPLHF TRBJ1-6 TRBV30 TRBD1 few
TGTGCCAGCACCCCAAGGGGGACAGGGGGCTTCAATCAGCCCCAGCATTTT CASTPRGTGGFNQPQHF TRBJ1-5 TRBV28 TRBD1 .
TGTGCCATCAGTCAGCGGGGGGCCCAAGAGACCCAGTACTTC CAISQRGAQETQYF TRBJ2-5 TRBV10-3 TRBD2 many
TGTGAACAGGGAACTGGGGAGCAGTTCTTC CEQGTGEQFF TRBJ2-1 TRBV28 . .
TGTGCCAGCAGCTTTCGGGACAGAGAGGAAAAACTGTTTTTT CASSFRDREEKLFF TRBJ1-4 TRBV5-4 TRBD1 many
TGTGCCAGCAGCCAAGATCACAGGGGGCGACCCACAGATACGCAGTATTTT CASSQDHRGRPTDTQYF TRBJ2-3 TRBV4-2 TRBD1 few
TGTGCCAGCAGAACCGTGGTGGACTATGGCTACACCTTC CASRTVVDYGYTF TRBJ1-2 TRBV6-2/TRBV6-3 . .
TGTGCCAGCTCACCACGGAGGGACCCTGAAAAACTGTTTTTT CASSPRRDPEKLFF TRBJ1-4 TRBV18 . few
TGTGCCACCAGCAGAGATCGGGCGGCCTCCTACAATGAGCAGTTCTTC CATSRDRAASYNEQFF TRBJ2-1 TRBV15 . many
TGCAGCGTTACACTTTCCTACGAGCAGTACTTC CSVTLSYEQYF TRBJ2-7 TRBV29-1 . many
TGCAGCGCGGGACGACCTGGAGGTGGCACAGATACGCAGTATTTT CSAGRPGGGTDTQYF TRBJ2-3 TRBV29-1 . .
TGCAGTGCTTCCCCGACAGGGGGCGACCCCTACGAGCAGTACTTC CSASPTGGDPYEQYF TRBJ2-7 TRBV20-1 TRBD1 .
TGTGCCTGGATGAGGGGAAGCTCCTACGAGCAGTACTTC CAWMRGSSYEQYF TRBJ2-7 TRBV30 . many
TGTGCCAGCAGCTCAGGGGGGGGATCACCCCTCCACTTT CASSSGGGSPLHF TRBJ1-6 TRBV7-9 TRBD1 many
TGTGCCAGCAGTTTAAACCCAATTGCCGAGCAGTACTTC CASSLNPIAEQYF TRBJ2-7 TRBV28 . .
TGTGCCAGCAGCCGGGGGTACCAAGAGACCCAGTACTTC CASSRGYQETQYF TRBJ2-5 TRBV7-2 . .
TGTGCCAGCACCTCCGGGGCGCCCCAAGAGACCCAGTACTTC CASTSGAPQETQYF TRBJ2-5 TRBV12-3/TRBV12-4 . many
TGTGCCAGCAGTGAGGACAGGGGGCGCGTTGAGACCCAGTACTTC CASSEDRGRVETQYF TRBJ2-5 TRBV6-1 TRBD1 .
TGCGCCAGCAGCTCCGGGACAGGCAAAGCAACTAATGAAAAACTGTTTTTT CASSSGTGKATNEKLFF TRBJ1-4 TRBV5-1 TRBD1 .
TGTGCCAGCAGTAGGACGCATTATGGCTACACCTTC CASSRTHYGYTF TRBJ1-2 TRBV28 . few
TGTGCCAGCTCACCAAGGGAGGCCGACGAGCAGTACTTC CASSPREADEQYF TRBJ2-7 TRBV18 . few
TGTGCCACCAGCGGTTCGACAGAAAGCTCCTACAATGAGCAGTTCTTC CATSGSTESSYNEQFF TRBJ2-1 TRBV24-1 . .
TGTGCCACCAGCAGGATGACATTACAGACCGACTATGGCTACACCTTC CATSRMTLQTDYGYTF TRBJ1-2 TRBV15 . .
TGTGCCTGGAAGAGTGGCGTCTCCTACGAGCAGTACTTC CAWKSGVSYEQYF TRBJ2-7 TRBV30 . .
TGTGCCTCAGCCCCTTTATACAATGAGCAGTTCTTC CASAPLYNEQFF TRBJ2-1 TRBV12-3/TRBV12-4 . few
TGTGCCAGCAGTTTAACAGGGACTGAAGCTTTCTTT CASSLTGTEAFF TRBJ1-1 TRBV27 . medium-sized
TGTGCCAGCAGTGGACAGGGGGCCCACAGTGAGCAGTTCTTC CASSGQGAHSEQFF TRBJ2-1 TRBV2 TRBD1 few
TGTGCCAGTAAGGAGAGCGGGCCGGGTGGGGCCAAAAACATTCAGTACTTC CASKESGPGGAKNIQYF TRBJ2-4 TRBV19 . few
TGCATTTGCCGTTCGGCTGAAAAACTGTTTTTT CICRSAEKLFF TRBJ1-4 TRBV20-1 . many
TGTGCCAGCAGTTTCCTCTCCAGGGGTAATTCACCCCTCCACTTT CASSFLSRGNSPLHF TRBJ1-6 TRBV27 . many
TGTGCCAGCAGAATAGGACAGGGGCTAATCACTGGGGCCAACGTCCTGACTTTC CASRIGQGLITGANVLTF TRBJ2-6 TRBV7-9 TRBD1 many
TGTGCCAGCTCAGAGGGGGGGCAGAACACTGAAGCTTTCTTT CASSEGGQNTEAFF TRBJ1-1 TRBV18 . .
TGTGCCAGCAGCTTCACAGGGACCGAGACCCAGTACTTC CASSFTGTETQYF TRBJ2-5 TRBV2 . once
TGTGCCAGCAGTTACCGGACTCCTTACACAGATACGCAGTATTTT CASSYRTPYTDTQYF TRBJ2-3 TRBV6-5 . few
TGTGCCAGCAGTTACTCGCATGGCAGGGATGGCTACACCTTC CASSYSHGRDGYTF TRBJ1-2 TRBV6-2/TRBV6-3 . .
TGTGCCCTCGGGACAGGGCACACCGGGGAGCTGTTTTTT CALGTGHTGELFF TRBJ2-2 TRBV10-3 TRBD1 few
TGTGCCACGGGACAGGGGCTGAATGAGCAGTTCTTC CATGQGLNEQFF TRBJ2-1 TRBV6-2/TRBV6-3 TRBD1 many
TGTGCCAGCAGGGGGGCTAGCGCAGATACGCAGTATTTT CASRGASADTQYF TRBJ2-3 TRBV28 . few
TGCAGTGCTAGGGGGCGGGGGCCGCGCAATGAGCAGTTCTTC CSARGRGPRNEQFF TRBJ2-1 TRBV20-1 . few
TGTGCCAGCAGCGTAGGACACGGGACGAACACTGAAGCTTTCTTT CASSVGHGTNTEAFF TRBJ1-1 TRBV9 . .